Many counts were recorded for the clone carrying this T cell receptor (beta chain). This entry belongs to a study of blood T cells in healthy people across ages. CDR1 is KGHSH, CDR2 LQKENI, per germline. This CDR3 comprises 16 residues. V dropped 2 bases and J dropped 4; count of bases not matched to a gene: 6. PCR was performed a second time for about 6 to 12 cycles using a sample-barcoded 5' primer and a J-beta primer mix. From the 5' RACE reads, TCRdb called clonotypes with MiXCR, one entry per CDR3 protein. Here the sample spans 900,000 to 950,000 distinct CDR3 sequences, about 27% being singletons. The same data also contributed to another study, on T cells of mothers and their children.

Material for sequencing was blood. The chain combines TRBV18 with TRBJ2-7, with 12 positions matching TRBD2. The TCR was taken from a woman aged 40 to 49 in good health. The chain's CDR3 is CASSPVALAGGYEQYF. CDR3 DNA: TGTGCCAGCTCACCAGTCGCACTAGCGGGGGGTTACGAGCAGTACTTC.